Following are 30 T cell receptor beta chains from one sample sequenced in a study of regulatory T cells in long-lasting Graves disease. Researchers made TCR beta libraries by using iRepertoire HTBI primers and running Arm-PCR on CDR3 regions. TCRdb itself ran the multiplex PCR reads through MiXCR, one entry per CDR3 protein. The repertoire holds over 350,000 distinct CDR3 sequences, with 15% as singletons. Time point reported: newly diagnosed GD, antithyroid drugs for less than 3 months. PBMCs were the source of the RNA used for TCR sequencing. This sample also appeared in a second study, on T cells in Graves' hyperthyroidism and ophthalmopathy.

The specimen comprised peripheral blood mononuclear cells (PBMCs), sampled at new diagnosis, from a patient treated with antithyroid drugs. Receptors were obtained from a woman aged 40 to 55 with Graves disease.

This clonotype was recorded many times. This chain links TRBV12-3 or TRBV12-4 with TRBJ2-5, with D maybe TRBD1 (6 bases). The CDR3 is made up of 14 amino acids. The germline V and J ends were trimmed by 5 bases and 1 base, with 11 bases remaining between them. CDR3 residues: CASSPWGPQETQYF. CDR3 in DNA: TGTGCCAGCAGTCCCTGGGGGCCCCAAGAGACCCAGTACTTC.

This clonotype was counted at least ten times. The chain uses TRBV30 and TRBJ2-1; D remains unclear. V was pared by 3 bases and J by 3 bases, with 9 bases between. The germline CDR1 and CDR2 sequences are GTSNPN and SVGIG (reference sequence). The CDR3 loop spans 13 amino acids. The DNA for the CDR3 is TGTGCCTGGAGGCCCTTCAGCTACAATGAGCAGTTCTTC. Encoded protein: CAWRPFSYNEQFF.

Concerning this clonotype itself: A much larger clone lies a single base off, so this may be a read error. The chain uses TRBV5-5 and TRBJ1-1; tentative D call: TRBD1 (5 bases). The CDR3 sequence is 14 residues long. The germline V gene encodes CDR1 SGHKS and CDR2 YYEKEE (reference sequence). CDR3 protein: CASSWDVDGTEGFF. The CDR3, as DNA: TGTGCCAGCAGCTGGGACGTTGATGGCACTGAAGGTTTCTTT.

The rearrangement joins TRBV3-1 to TRBJ2-2; possible D gene TRBD1, 6 bases. CDR3 length: 17 residues. Germline loops: CDR1 LGHDT, CDR2 YNNKEL (reference sequence). The V and J ends lost 4 bases and 0 bases respectively, with 15 bases between them. CDR3 in amino acids: CASSPPSGATNTGELFF. CDR3 sequence (DNA): TGTGCCAGCAGCCCCCCTTCAGGGGCGACGAACACCGGGGAGCTGTTTTTT. The whole variable domain, filled in from reference TRBV3-1 and TRBJ2-2, reads DTAVSQTPKYLVTQMGNDKSIKCEQNLGHDTMYWYKQDSKKFLKIMFSYNNKELIINETVPNRFSPKSPDKAHLNLHINSLELGDSAVYFCASSPPSGATNTGELFFGEGSRLTVL.

In its sample, this clonotype was seen many times. This chain uses TRBV28 with TRBJ2-3; 13 bases line up with TRBD2. The CDR3 totals 16 residues. V lost 2 bases, J lost 6 bases, and 5 bases stayed unmatched. Germline CDR1 MDHEN, CDR2 SYDVKM. DNA for the CDR3: TGTGCCAGCAGTTTAGGACTAGCGGGGGCGAGGGATACGCAGTATTTT. Translated, it gives CASSLGLAGARDTQYF.

This clonotype was seen at least ten times. The V and J genes are TRBV5-1 and TRBJ2-1; D unclear. There are 15 residues in the CDR3. Germline assignment: CDR1 SGHRS and CDR2 YFSETQ. Deletions cut 2 bases from V and 0 bases from J, with 9 bases between. This CDR3 is CASSFGESSYNEQFF. CDR3 DNA sequence: TGCGCCAGCAGCTTTGGGGAAAGCTCCTACAATGAGCAGTTCTTC.

At least ten counts were recorded for this clonotype. The chain employs TRBV2 and TRBJ2-1; D ambiguous. The CDR3 runs 14 residues. Germline V gene lookup returns CDR1 SNHLY and CDR2 FYNNEI. V gave up 9 bases and J gave up 0 bases, with 12 bases separating them. CDR3 sequence: CASGFLPSYNEQFF. As DNA, the CDR3 is TGTGCCAGTGGATTTCTCCCCTCCTACAATGAGCAGTTCTTC. The variable domain in full, completed from reference TRBV2 and TRBJ2-1, reads EPEVTQTPSHQVTQMGQEVILRCVPISNHLYFYWYRQILGQKVEFLVSFYNNEISEKSEIFDDQFSVERPDGSNFTLKIRSTKLEDSAMYFCASGFLPSYNEQFFGPGTRLTVL.

This clonotype was recorded a few times. V gene TRBV5-1 combines with J gene TRBJ1-1; D is unclear. CDR3 length: 15 amino acids. The V and J ends lost 1 base and 2 bases respectively, with 12 bases between them. CDR1 and CDR2 (germline): SGHRS, YFSETQ. In nucleotides, the CDR3 is TGCGCCAGCAGCTTGCTGGCAGGAGTTAACACTGAAGCTTTCTTT. It encodes CASSLLAGVNTEAFF. The full variable domain, completed using reference TRBV5-1 and TRBJ1-1, is KAGVTQTPRYLIKTRGQQVTLSCSPISGHRSVSWYQQTPGQGLQFLFEYFSETQRNKGNFPGRFSGRQFSNSRSEMNVSTLELGDSALYLCASSLLAGVNTEAFFGQGTRLTVV.

About this clonotype itself: This may be a read error: a much more frequent sequence differs by one nucleotide. The chain is built from TRBV12-3 or TRBV12-4 and TRBJ1-1; D uncertain. This CDR3 spans 14 amino acids. Between the trimmed V and J ends, which lost 3 bases and 1 base, there was a span of 9 bases. For the CDR3, the DNA is TGTGCCAGCAGTTTTGGCAGCTGGAACACTGAAGCTTTCTTT. It encodes CASSFGSWNTEAFF.

The chain carries TRBV4-1 and TRBJ2-2, with TRBD2 identical over 9 bases. Trimming took 0 bases from V and 7 from J; bases not matched to a gene: 6. Germline lookup yields CDR1 MGHRA and CDR2 YSYEKL. The CDR3 consists of 16 residues. CDR3 residues: CASSQEIAGVVGELFF. DNA for the CDR3: TGCGCCAGCAGCCAAGAGATAGCGGGAGTGGTCGGGGAGCTGTTTTTT.

This chain connects TRBV7-2 to TRBJ2-7; 7 bases line up with TRBD2. Trimming removed 4 bases from V and 0 bases from J; junction bases left unmatched: 6. The length of the CDR3 is 15 residues. Germline V gives CDR1 SGHTA, CDR2 FQGNSA. CDR3 region: CASSSTSASSYEQYF. The DNA for the CDR3 is TGTGCCAGCAGCTCCACTAGCGCGAGCTCCTACGAGCAGTACTTC.

This clonotype appeared many times. This rearrangement joins TRBV11-2 to TRBJ2-5, with 7 bases aligning to TRBD2. V gave up 7 bases and J gave up 1 base; unmatched junction bases: 12. Germline V gene sequence: CDR1 SGHAT, CDR2 FQNNGV. The CDR3 is made up of 16 amino acids. CDR3 in amino acids: CASTHYSSGIQETQYF. CDR3 coding DNA: TGTGCCAGCACCCACTATTCTAGCGGAATCCAAGAGACCCAGTACTTC.

This clonotype occurred many times. J is TRBJ2-1 and V is TRBV12-3 or TRBV12-4; 11 bases fit TRBD2. J lost 8 bases, V lost 0 bases, and 6 bases had no gene match. The CDR3 runs 16 residues. This chain's CDR3 is CASSLAQLAGVDEQFF. The CDR3 DNA is TGTGCCAGCAGTTTAGCGCAACTAGCGGGAGTAGATGAGCAGTTCTTC.

A word on this clonotype: A much larger clone sits a single nucleotide away, making a read error possible. This sequence joins TRBV5-1 and TRBJ2-3; 12 bases line up with TRBD2. This CDR3 has 17 amino acids. Germline V gene data show CDR1 as SGHRS and CDR2 as YFSETQ. CDR3 loop: CANSPGTSGPSTDTQYF. Here the CDR3 DNA reads TGCGCCAACAGCCCCGGGACTAGCGGGCCTAGCACAGATACGCAGTATTTT.

This clonotype has at least ten counts. The rearrangement links TRBV7-8 to TRBJ1-5, with TRBD1 as a possible D gene (5 bases). Per the germline V gene, CDR1 is SGHVS and CDR2 is FQNEAQ. The CDR3 contains 16 residues. Trimming shortened V by 5 bases and J by 5 bases, and 19 bases separated the two germline ends. The chain's CDR3 is CASSLHHITGDQPQHF. For the CDR3, the DNA is TGTGCCAGCAGCCTCCACCACATTACGGGGGATCAGCCCCAGCATTTT.

This clonotype has more than one count but fewer than ten. This chain links TRBV20-1 with TRBJ2-3, with 10 positions matching TRBD2. V lost 4 bases, J lost 10 bases, and 5 bases stayed unmatched. Germline V gene lookup returns CDR1 DFQATT and CDR2 SNEGSKA (reference sequence). The CDR3 has 12 residues. This CDR3 is CSATLAGEAQYF. Here the CDR3 DNA reads TGCAGTGCTACCCTAGCGGGAGAGGCGCAGTATTTT.

This clonotype has only a few counts. This chain joins TRBV20-1 and TRBJ1-6; 7 bases match TRBD1. The CDR3 consists of 15 residues. From germline, CDR1 is DFQATT and CDR2 SNEGSKA (reference sequence). The J segment lost 7 bases and the V segment lost 4 bases, leaving 10 bases of the junction unmatched. The CDR3, as DNA: TGCAGTGCTATAAAGGGGGCTTCGCCCAATTCACCCCTCCACTTT. Amino acid sequence: CSAIKGASPNSPLHF.

V usage is TRBV19 and J usage is TRBJ1-4; 7 bases fit TRBD1. Germline CDR1 is LNHDA and CDR2 is SQIVND (reference sequence). Germline trimming cut 2 bases from V and 6 bases from J; bases unmatched to any gene: 6. The CDR3 totals 15 residues. CDR3 nucleotide sequence: TGTGCCAGTAGTATAAGAGGGGGCGCTTATGAAAAACTGTTTTTT. It specifies CASSIRGGAYEKLFF.

The V gene is TRBV7-9, the J gene TRBJ2-2; no clear D gene. Germline CDR1 SEHNR, CDR2 FQNEAQ (reference sequence). The CDR3 spans 16 residues. Trimming removed 2 bases from V and 2 bases from J, with 12 bases in between. The CDR3 spells CASSLKQHTNTGELFF. DNA of the CDR3: TGTGCCAGCAGCTTAAAGCAGCACACTAACACCGGGGAGCTGTTTTTT. The complete variable domain, with remaining parts taken from reference TRBV7-9 and TRBJ2-2, reads DTGVSQNPRHKITKRGQNVTFRCDPISEHNRLYWYRQTLGQGPEFLTYFQNEAQLEKSRLLSDRFSAERPKGSFSTLEIQRTEQGDSAMYLCASSLKQHTNTGELFFGEGSRLTVL.

The rearrangement joins TRBV5-1 to TRBJ1-5; 7 bases map to TRBD1. The CDR3 totals 16 residues. Germline V gene lookup returns CDR1 SGHRS and CDR2 YFSETQ. Trimming at V came to 5 bases and at J to 0 bases, leaving 8 bases not matched to a gene. The CDR3 DNA reads as TGCGCCAGCAGGGCAGGGGGTTTGGATAGCAATCAGCCCCAGCATTTT. Protein: CASRAGGLDSNQPQHF.

This clonotype was counted many times. The J gene is TRBJ2-7, the V gene TRBV6-2 or TRBV6-3; no firm D call. The CDR3 is made up of 14 amino acids. V shed 7 bases and J shed 9 bases, with 22 bases lying between them. Germline CDR1 is MNHEY and CDR2 is SVGEGT. Here the CDR3 DNA reads TGTGCCAGCAAACGACACAGCTTCTCTACGAGGCAGTACTTC. This codes for CASKRHSFSTRQYF.

This clonotype was recorded many times. The chain carries TRBV10-1 and TRBJ2-2; D remains unclear. With 1 base removed from V and 3 bases from J, the gap between germline ends came to 6 bases. CDR1 is WNHNN and CDR2 is SYGVQD in the germline V gene (reference sequence). This CDR3 spans 14 amino acids. CDR3 DNA: TGCGCCAGCAGTGAGTGGGAAGACACCGGGGAGCTGTTTTTT. As protein: CASSEWEDTGELFF.

This clonotype was found a few times. This chain uses TRBV7-9 with TRBJ2-3, with D unresolved. The CDR3 consists of 15 residues. V was clipped by 1 base and J by 5 bases, with 13 bases between them. Germline lookup yields CDR1 SEHNR and CDR2 FQNEAQ (reference sequence). CDR3 DNA sequence: TGTGCCAGCAGCTTAGTATCCGGATTGGTAGATACGCAGTATTTT. Its protein product is CASSLVSGLVDTQYF.

This clonotype was detected ten times or more. The rearrangement uses TRBV12-3 or TRBV12-4 and TRBJ1-5, with D unresolved. V was pared by 3 bases and J by 7 bases, with 7 bases between. The CDR3 extends over 12 amino acids. The CDR3 spells CASSFGYQPQHF. CDR3 bases: TGTGCCAGCAGTTTTGGGTACCAGCCCCAGCATTTT.

This chain joins TRBV2 and TRBJ1-1, with D unclear. The CDR3 covers 14 residues. Trimming stripped 3 bases from V and 5 bases from J, with 13 bases between. CDR1 is SNHLY and CDR2 is FYNNEI in the germline V gene. In DNA, the CDR3 is TGTGCCAGCAGTGAGGGCAGGATGGGGACTGAAGCTTTCTTT. Translation: CASSEGRMGTEAFF. Complete variable domain (other parts from reference TRBV2 and TRBJ1-1): EPEVTQTPSHQVTQMGQEVILRCVPISNHLYFYWYRQILGQKVEFLVSFYNNEISEKSEIFDDQFSVERPDGSNFTLKIRSTKLEDSAMYFCASSEGRMGTEAFFGQGTRLTVV.

The chain has TRBV12-3 or TRBV12-4 and TRBJ2-5; 12 nucleotides align to TRBD2. Unmatched junction bases numbered 19, after V lost 3 bases and J lost 5 bases. This CDR3 is built from 20 residues. CDR3 residues: CASSFGGRGLAGFTGETQYF. The CDR3 DNA reads as TGTGCCAGCAGTTTTGGGGGGAGGGGACTAGCGGGTTTTACAGGGGAGACCCAGTACTTC.

This clonotype was counted once. The rearrangement links TRBV7-9 to TRBJ2-1; 7 positions match TRBD1. The CDR3 consists of 15 residues. The V and J ends lost 5 bases and 3 bases, in that order; junction bases with no gene match: 7. Germline loops: CDR1 SEHNR, CDR2 FQNEAQ (reference sequence). CDR3 coding DNA: TGTGCCAGCAGCCTTCACAGGGGATTCTACAATGAGCAGTTCTTC. It encodes CASSLHRGFYNEQFF. Using reference TRBV7-9 and TRBJ2-1 for the parts outside the CDR3, the full variable domain is DTGVSQNPRHKITKRGQNVTFRCDPISEHNRLYWYRQTLGQGPEFLTYFQNEAQLEKSRLLSDRFSAERPKGSFSTLEIQRTEQGDSAMYLCASSLHRGFYNEQFFGPGTRLTVL.

This clonotype was observed a few times. The V gene is TRBV20-1, the J gene TRBJ1-6; 9 bases are shared with TRBD1. Germline lookup yields CDR1 DFQATT and CDR2 SNEGSKA (reference sequence). J was trimmed by 9 bases and V by 0 bases; bases with no gene match: 3. The CDR3 loop spans 14 amino acids. The CDR3 here is CSARDDRGGSPLHF. The CDR3 DNA reads TGCAGTGCTAGAGACGACAGGGGGGGTTCACCCCTCCACTTT.

This clonotype was detected many times. This rearrangement joins TRBV24-1 to TRBJ2-1; 9 positions match TRBD2. Germline CDR1 reads KGHDR; CDR2 reads SFDVKD. J gave up 2 bases and V 10 bases, and 11 bases lay outside the gene matches. The CDR3 totals 16 residues. CDR3 region: CATASGRRETYNEQFF. DNA for the CDR3: TGTGCCACTGCCAGCGGGAGGAGGGAAACCTACAATGAGCAGTTCTTC.

The sample holds many counts of this clonotype. The chain couples TRBV9 to TRBJ2-7; 11 bases map to TRBD2. Germline V gene sequence: CDR1 SGDLS, CDR2 YYNGEE. Trimming took 1 base from V and 4 from J; bases not matched to a gene: 4. The CDR3 sequence is 15 residues long. Here the CDR3 reads CASSVLAGGRYEQYF. DNA for the CDR3: TGTGCCAGCAGCGTACTAGCGGGAGGCCGGTACGAGCAGTACTTC.